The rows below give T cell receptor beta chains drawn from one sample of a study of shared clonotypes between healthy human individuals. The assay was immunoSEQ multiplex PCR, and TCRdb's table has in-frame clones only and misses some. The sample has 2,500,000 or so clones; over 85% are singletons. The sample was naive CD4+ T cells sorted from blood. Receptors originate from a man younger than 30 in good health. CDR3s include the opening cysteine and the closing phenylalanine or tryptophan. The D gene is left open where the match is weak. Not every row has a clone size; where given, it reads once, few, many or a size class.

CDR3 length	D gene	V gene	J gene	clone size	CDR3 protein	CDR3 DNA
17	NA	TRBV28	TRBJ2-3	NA	CASSLRGRGSSTDTQYF	TGTGCCAGCAGTTTAAGGGGGAGGGGCTCAAGCACAGATACGCAGTATTTT
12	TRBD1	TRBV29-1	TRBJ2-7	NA	CSVVGQGYEQYF	TGCAGCGTTGTGGGACAGGGTTACGAGCAGTACTTC
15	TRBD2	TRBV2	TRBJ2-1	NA	CASSPSGRSYNEQFF	TGTGCCAGCAGTCCGAGCGGGAGATCTTACAATGAGCAGTTCTTC
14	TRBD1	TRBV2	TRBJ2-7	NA	CASSRQGREYEQYF	TGTGCCAGCAGCAGACAGGGTAGGGAATACGAGCAGTACTTC
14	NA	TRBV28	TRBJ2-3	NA	CASRAPGSTDTQYF	TGTGCCAGCAGAGCTCCAGGGAGCACAGATACGCAGTATTTT
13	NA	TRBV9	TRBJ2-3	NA	CASSVSGTDTQYF	TGTGCCAGCAGCGTCTCCGGGACAGATACGCAGTATTTT
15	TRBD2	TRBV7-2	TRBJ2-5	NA	CASSLTSGMGETQYF	TGTGCCAGCAGCCTTACTAGCGGGATGGGGGAGACCCAGTACTTC
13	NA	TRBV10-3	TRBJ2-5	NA	CAISESEVETQYF	TGTGCCATCAGTGAGTCGGAGGTGGAGACCCAGTACTTC
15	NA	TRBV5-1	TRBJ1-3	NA	CASSLEAGTGNTIYF	TGCGCCAGCAGCTTGGAAGCAGGAACTGGAAACACCATATATTTT
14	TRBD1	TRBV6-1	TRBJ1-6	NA	CASSRTGADSPLHF	TGTGCCAGCAGTCGGACAGGGGCGGATTCACCCCTCCACTTT
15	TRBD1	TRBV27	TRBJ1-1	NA	CASSSRTGRGTEAFF	TGTGCCAGCAGTTCTAGGACAGGGCGAGGCACTGAAGCTTTCTTT
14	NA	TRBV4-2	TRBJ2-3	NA	CASSQDLGTDTQYF	TGTGCCAGCAGCCAAGATCTCGGCACAGATACGCAGTATTTT
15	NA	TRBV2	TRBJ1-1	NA	CASRPGPLENTEAFF	TGTGCCAGCAGGCCGGGACCCCTGGAGAACACTGAAGCTTTCTTT
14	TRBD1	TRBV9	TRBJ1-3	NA	CASSAGQGLNTIYF	TGTGCCAGCAGCGCCGGACAGGGGCTAAACACCATATATTTT
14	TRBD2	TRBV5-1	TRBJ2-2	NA	CASSLIAGVRELFF	TGCGCCAGCAGCTTAATAGCGGGAGTCCGGGAGCTGTTTTTT
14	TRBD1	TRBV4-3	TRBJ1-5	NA	CASSQVTGGGPQHF	TGCGCCAGCAGCCAAGTTACAGGGGGAGGGCCCCAGCATTTT
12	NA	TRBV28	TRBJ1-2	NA	CAAALANYGYTF	TGCGCCGCGGCATTAGCTAACTATGGCTACACCTTC
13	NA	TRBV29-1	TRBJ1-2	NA	CSVEAVQGYGYTF	TGCAGCGTTGAAGCAGTCCAGGGCTATGGCTACACCTTC
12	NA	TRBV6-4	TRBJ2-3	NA	CASSVGTDTQYF	TGTGCCAGCAGTGTCGGCACAGATACGCAGTATTTT
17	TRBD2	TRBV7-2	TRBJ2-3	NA	CASSLTRTFGGADTQYF	TGTGCCAGCAGCTTAACCCGGACTTTCGGGGGGGCAGATACGCAGTATTTT
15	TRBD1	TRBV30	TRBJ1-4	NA	CAWSVGRGVREKLFF	TGTGCCTGGAGTGTAGGCAGGGGGGTTCGGGAAAAACTGTTTTTT
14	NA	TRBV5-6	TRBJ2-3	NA	CASSFEGGTDTQYF	TGTGCCAGCAGCTTTGAAGGGGGCACAGATACGCAGTATTTT
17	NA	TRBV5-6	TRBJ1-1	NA	CASSPLVTTHVNTEAFF	TGTGCCAGCAGCCCCCTCGTTACCACCCATGTGAACACTGAAGCTTTCTTT
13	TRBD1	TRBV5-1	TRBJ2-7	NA	CASSGGQGHEQYF	TGCGCCAGCAGCGGGGGACAGGGCCACGAGCAGTACTTC
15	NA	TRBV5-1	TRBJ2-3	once	CASSLVPGSTDTQYF	TGCGCCAGCAGCTTGGTACCGGGGAGCACAGATACGCAGTATTTT
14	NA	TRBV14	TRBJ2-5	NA	CASSQVTGWETQYF	TGTGCCAGCAGCCAAGTTACAGGATGGGAAACCCAGTACTTC
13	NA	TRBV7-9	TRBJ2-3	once	CASSSSGADTQYF	TGTGCCAGCAGCTCTTCGGGGGCAGATACGCAGTATTTT
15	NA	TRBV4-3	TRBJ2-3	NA	CASSLFLASTDTQYF	TGCGCCAGCAGCCTTTTCCTGGCTAGCACAGATACGCAGTATTTT
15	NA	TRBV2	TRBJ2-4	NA	CASPIGGGGQNIQYF	TGTGCCAGCCCGATAGGGGGGGGAGGCCAAAACATTCAGTACTTC
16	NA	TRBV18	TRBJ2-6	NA	CASSPPAGAGANVLTF	TGTGCCAGCTCACCACCGGCAGGGGCAGGGGCCAACGTCCTGACTTTC
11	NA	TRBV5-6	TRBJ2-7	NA	CASSLEYEQYF	TGTGCCAGCAGCTTGGAGTACGAGCAGTACTTC
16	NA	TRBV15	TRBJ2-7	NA	CATSRDQLGATYEQYF	TGTGCCACCAGCAGAGATCAATTGGGGGCGACCTACGAGCAGTACTTC
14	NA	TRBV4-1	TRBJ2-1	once	CASSQDGGYNEQFF	TGCGCCAGCAGCCAAGACGGAGGCTACAATGAGCAGTTCTTC
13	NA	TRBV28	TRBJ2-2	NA	CATGQARPGELFF	TGTGCCACGGGACAAGCCCGGCCCGGGGAGCTGTTTTTT
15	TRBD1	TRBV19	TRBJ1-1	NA	CASSVTTGVNTEAFF	TGTGCCAGTAGTGTCACGACAGGGGTGAACACTGAAGCTTTCTTT
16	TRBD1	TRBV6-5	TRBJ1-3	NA	CASSYSDRATGNTIYF	TGTGCCAGCAGTTACTCGGACAGGGCTACGGGAAACACCATATATTTT
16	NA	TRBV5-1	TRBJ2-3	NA	CASASLGAGWSDTQYF	TGCGCCAGCGCGTCTTTGGGGGCGGGGTGGTCAGATACGCAGTATTTT
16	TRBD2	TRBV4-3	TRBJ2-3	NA	CASSQDWGGSSDTQYF	TGCGCCAGCAGCCAAGATTGGGGCGGGAGTTCAGATACGCAGTATTTT
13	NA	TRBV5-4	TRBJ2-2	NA	CASSVQGSGELFF	TGTGCCAGCAGCGTACAGGGCTCCGGGGAGCTGTTTTTT
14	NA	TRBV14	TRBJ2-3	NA	CASSQDEPPDTQYF	TGTGCCAGCAGCCAAGATGAACCCCCCGATACGCAGTATTTT
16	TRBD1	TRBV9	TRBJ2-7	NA	CASSPQGTAYSYEQYF	TGTGCCAGCAGCCCTCAAGGGACAGCATACTCCTACGAGCAGTACTTC
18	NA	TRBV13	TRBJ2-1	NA	CASSSLFGPVRDYNEQFF	TGTGCCAGCAGCTCCCTATTTGGGCCGGTGAGGGACTACAATGAGCAGTTCTTC
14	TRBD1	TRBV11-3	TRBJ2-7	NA	CASSFGQADYEQYF	TGTGCCAGCAGCTTTGGACAGGCAGACTACGAGCAGTACTTC
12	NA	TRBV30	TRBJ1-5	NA	CAWAVGNQPQHF	TGTGCCTGGGCAGTGGGCAATCAGCCCCAGCATTTT
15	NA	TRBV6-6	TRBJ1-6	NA	CASSSQSSYNSPLHF	TGTGCCAGCAGTTCCCAGAGCTCCTATAATTCACCCCTCCACTTT
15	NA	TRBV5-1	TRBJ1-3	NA	CASSLTGVTGNTIYF	TGCGCCAGCAGCTTGACGGGGGTCACAGGAAACACCATATATTTT
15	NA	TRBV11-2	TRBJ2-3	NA	CASSLDGTSTDTQYF	TGTGCCAGCAGCTTGGATGGAACTAGCACAGATACGCAGTATTTT